This record looks at one TCR beta chain sequence and its context. Its target is unknown. The CDR3 has 15 amino acids. Germline CDR1 is SGHNT and CDR2 is YYREEE (reference sequence). Trimming shortened V by 0 bases and J by 8 bases, and 17 bases separated the two germline ends. Produced via immunoSEQ multiplex PCR; TCRdb's table is partial and in-frame only. This table has fewer than 350,000 clones, 88% appearing once. The sample is drawn from a study of cytomegalovirus exposure and HLA in healthy donors. Study-wide results and caveats: Overall, roughly 150 TCR beta chains were annotated as cytomegalovirus-associated. The finding came from a later analysis; first-cohort TCR clusters tended to co-occur in the approximately 120 validation repertoires.

The chain uses TRBV5-4 and TRBJ1-2; weak D call: TRBD1 (5 bases). Sequenced input: PBMCs. The sequence came from a woman in her late teens or twenties in good health and CMV-seronegative. CDR3 DNA sequence: TGTGCCAGCAGCTTGGTTGGGCAGGGCTCGGGCGGCTACACCTTC. This codes for CASSLVGQGSGGYTF.